This TCR beta chain appears in the sequencing data of a study of T-cell reconstitution after alpha-beta-depleted transplantation in children. Study-wide results and limits: Day-60 TCRbeta diversity that was high in some patients was derived from surviving recipient T cells and thymic progenitors. One year post-transplant, T-cell counts and diversity were largely derived from T cells produced anew. In patients about two months after transplant, alpha-beta T cells reportedly arose from several hundred expanded graft clones.

TCRbeta library construction was performed incorporating unique molecular identifiers. MiXCR was run by TCRdb on the PCR reads, yielding one entry per CDR3 protein. Among more than 500,000 distinct CDR3 sequences listed, approximately 10% were seen once. This clonotype was counted a few times. Antigen unknown. The CDR3 runs to 13 residues. Germline CDR1 reads MGHRA; CDR2 reads YSYEKL. Trimming cost V 4 bases and J 3 bases, with 10 bases left between them. J is TRBJ2-7 and V is TRBV4-1; D is perhaps TRBD2 (5 bases). The clonotype was recovered from a female patient aged 2-15 years who had a stem cell transplant for aplastic anemia, so the T cells may come from the graft donor. This specimen consisted of PBMCs, mostly from graft donor cells, obtained 180 days after TCRalphabeta/CD19-depleted stem cell transplant. Here the CDR3 reads CASSRGRYYEQYV. The CDR3 region has the DNA TGCGCCAGCAGCCGTGGGAGATACTACGAGCAGTACGTC.